Shown below are 17 T cell receptor beta chains from a single sample sequenced in a study of cytomegalovirus exposure and HLA in healthy donors. The PCR had 60 Vbeta and 13 Jbeta primers. The repertoire was sequenced with immunoSEQ multiplex PCR; TCRdb's copy has only in-frame clones and lacks some. Altogether 150,000 to 200,000 clones are present, roughly 77% being singletons, with the ten largest covering 2.5%. Sequenced: PBMCs. The receptors originated from a woman in her twenties or thirties in good health and CMV-seropositive.

The chain combines TRBV4-3 with TRBJ1-5, with 10 nucleotides matching TRBD1. The CDR3 runs 14 residues. Germline lookup yields CDR1 LGHNA and CDR2 YSLEER. V dropped 3 bases and J dropped 4; count of bases not matched to a gene: 0. This CDR3 is CASSQGQGNQPQHF. The CDR3 nucleotides read TGCGCCAGCAGCCAGGGACAGGGGAATCAGCCCCAGCATTTT.

This chain links TRBV7-9 with TRBJ2-5, with D possibly matching TRBD2 (6 bases). The CDR3 runs to 16 residues. V lost 1 base, J lost 2 bases, and 14 bases lay in between. Germline V gene data show CDR1 as SEHNR and CDR2 as FQNEAQ (reference sequence). CDR3 bases: TGTGCCAGCAGCTTAGAGGCGGGAAGCGTTCAAGAGACCCAGTACTTC. Its translation is CASSLEAGSVQETQYF.

This chain connects TRBV27 to TRBJ2-5; TRBD2 might be the D (5 bases). The end of the DNA is better explained by TRBJ2-7, so the J call may be wrong. CDR1 MNHEY and CDR2 SMNVEV come from the germline V gene (reference sequence). The length of the CDR3 is 15 residues. The CDR3 coding sequence is TGTGCCAGCAGTTCCCCATGGGGTAGGACTTACGAGCAGTACTTC. Protein product: CASSSPWGRTYEQYF.

The chain joins TRBV19 to TRBJ2-3; D uncertain. Germline loops: CDR1 LNHDA, CDR2 SQIVND (reference sequence). Trimming stripped 7 bases from V and 0 bases from J, with 11 bases between. This CDR3 has 14 amino acids. CDR3 in DNA: TGTGCCAGTACCCGAACTTTTAGCACAGATACGCAGTATTTT. It specifies CASTRTFSTDTQYF. Combining the CDR3 with reference TRBV19 and TRBJ2-3 gives the whole variable domain DGGITQSPKYLFRKEGQNVTLSCEQNLNHDAMYWYRQDPGQGLRLIYYSQIVNDFQKGDIAEGYSVSREKKESFPLTVTSAQKNPTAFYLCASTRTFSTDTQYFGPGTRLTVL.

The rearrangement joins TRBV11-3 to TRBJ2-1, with 12 bases fitting TRBD2. V was clipped by 2 bases and J by 8 bases; unmatched bases: 19. The CDR3 spans 20 residues. Per germline, CDR1 SGHNT and CDR2 YENEEA. The CDR3 region is CASSLRTGSGLAGLFDEQFF. CDR3 bases: TGTGCCAGCAGCTTACGGACAGGGTCAGGACTAGCGGGGTTGTTCGATGAGCAGTTCTTC.

There are a few counts of this clone. The chain links TRBV28 to TRBJ2-5, with 8 nucleotides matching TRBD2. The V gene's germline CDR1 is MDHEN and CDR2 SYDVKM. V gave up 3 bases and J gave up 2 bases; unmatched junction bases: 11. This CDR3 has 17 amino acids. Here the CDR3 DNA reads TGTGCCAGCAGTTTTAGAGGGCCTAGCGGGTATCAAGAGACCCAGTACTTC. It encodes CASSFRGPSGYQETQYF.

The V gene is TRBV7-3, the J gene TRBJ1-6; D remains unclear. The CDR3 loop spans 14 amino acids. V lost 6 bases and J 0 bases, leaving 6 bases between the germline ends. Germline CDR1 is SGHTA and CDR2 is FQGTGA. The CDR3 sequence: CASSRDSYNSPLHF. Written as DNA, the CDR3 is TGTGCCAGCAGTCGGGACTCCTATAATTCACCCCTCCACTTT.

The chain is built from TRBV9 and TRBJ2-1, with TRBD2 identical over 11 bases. The CDR3 consists of 17 residues. Germline V gene data show CDR1 as SGDLS and CDR2 as YYNGEE. After removal of 0 bases from V and 0 bases from J, the junction contained 2 bases not matched to a gene. The CDR3 region is CASSVVSGGASYNEQFF. The CDR3 DNA is TGTGCCAGCAGCGTAGTTAGCGGGGGGGCCTCCTACAATGAGCAGTTCTTC.

The chain couples TRBV4-2 to TRBJ1-2; weak D call: TRBD1 (6 bases). Germline CDR1 reads LGHNA; CDR2 reads YNFKEQ. The germline V and J ends were trimmed by 7 bases and 4 bases, with 22 bases remaining between them. This CDR3 spans 16 amino acids. The CDR3 DNA follows: TGTGCCAGCACAGACACAGGGATGGCGGCTCTCTATGGCTACACCTTC. As protein: CASTDTGMAALYGYTF.

Turning to this clone: This specimen includes other DNA sequences encoding the same CDR3. The genes are TRBV7-2 and TRBJ2-3; 15 positions agree with TRBD2. V dropped 1 base and J dropped 0; count of bases not matched to a gene: 2. CDR3 length equals 18 residues. Germline assignment: CDR1 SGHTA and CDR2 FQGNSA. CDR3 bases: TGTGCCAGCAGCTTAGTAGGACTAGCGGGGGGGAGCACAGATACGCAGTATTTT. It encodes CASSLVGLAGGSTDTQYF.

The chain has TRBV7-9 and TRBJ2-7; TRBD2 aligns across 8 bases. The V segment lost 4 bases and the J segment 4 bases; nucleotides outside the gene matches: 12. Germline V gene sequence: CDR1 SEHNR, CDR2 FQNEAQ (reference sequence). CDR3 length equals 16 residues. DNA of the CDR3: TGTGCCAGCAGCTCCCTGAGCCGGCGGGGGGTGTACGAGCAGTACTTC. Amino acids: CASSSLSRRGVYEQYF.

The V and J genes are TRBV19 and TRBJ2-6, with 9 bases aligning to TRBD2. V shed 6 bases, J shed 0 bases, and the junction held 9 bases outside the gene matches. This CDR3 spans 18 amino acids. Per the germline V gene, CDR1 is LNHDA and CDR2 is SQIVND (reference sequence). The CDR3 sequence is CASRGTSGGRSGANVLTF. CDR3 sequence (DNA): TGTGCCAGTAGGGGAACCAGCGGGGGGCGCTCTGGGGCCAACGTCCTGACTTTC. Filled out from reference TRBV19 and TRBJ2-6, the complete variable domain reads DGGITQSPKYLFRKEGQNVTLSCEQNLNHDAMYWYRQDPGQGLRLIYYSQIVNDFQKGDIAEGYSVSREKKESFPLTVTSAQKNPTAFYLCASRGTSGGRSGANVLTFGAGSRLTVL.

The chain combines TRBV7-9 with TRBJ2-1; D is perhaps TRBD2 (7 bases). Trimming cost V 5 bases and J 3 bases, with 20 bases left between them. This CDR3 region has 17 residues. CDR1 and CDR2 (germline): SEHNR, FQNEAQ (reference sequence). The DNA of the CDR3 is TGTGCCAGCAGCAACGCGCGGGGGCCCTACAACTACAATGAGCAGTTCTTC. As protein: CASSNARGPYNYNEQFF. Variable domain in full (rest from reference TRBV7-9 and TRBJ2-1): DTGVSQNPRHKITKRGQNVTFRCDPISEHNRLYWYRQTLGQGPEFLTYFQNEAQLEKSRLLSDRFSAERPKGSFSTLEIQRTEQGDSAMYLCASSNARGPYNYNEQFFGPGTRLTVL.

The rearrangement uses TRBV18 and TRBJ1-4, with TRBD1 identical over 10 bases. Germline values: CDR1 KGHSH, CDR2 LQKENI. The J segment lost 8 bases and the V segment lost 5 bases, leaving 14 bases of the junction unmatched. CDR3 length: 17 residues. CDR3 region: CASSARRDRGVGEKLFF. CDR3 bases: TGTGCCAGCTCAGCTCGACGGGACAGGGGCGTTGGGGAAAAACTGTTTTTT. The entire variable domain, with the rest obtained from reference TRBV18 and TRBJ1-4, is as follows: NAGVMQNPRHLVRRRGQEARLRCSPMKGHSHVYWYRQLPEEGLKFMVYLQKENIIDESGMPKERFSAEFPKEGPSILRIQQVVRGDSAAYFCASSARRDRGVGEKLFFGSGTQLSVL.

V is TRBV7-3 and J is TRBJ2-7, with TRBD1 identical over 11 bases. The CDR3 contains 14 residues. Losses at the gene ends were 5 bases for V and 5 bases for J; bases not matched to a gene: 5. From germline, CDR1 is SGHTA and CDR2 FQGTGA. CDR3 in DNA: TGTGCCAGCAGCACAGGACAGGGGGCCAACGAGCAGTACTTC. Amino acids: CASSTGQGANEQYF.

The chain links TRBV4-2 to TRBJ2-3; D perhaps matches TRBD2 (6 bases). The ends were cut back, 4 bases at V and 2 bases at J, with 13 bases in the middle. Germline CDR1 reads LGHNA; CDR2 reads YNFKEQ. The CDR3 is 15 residues long. Written as DNA, the CDR3 is TGTGCCAGCAGCCTCCAAACGGGAGCCACAGATACGCAGTATTTT. Translating it yields CASSLQTGATDTQYF.

This clone was seen only once. V gene TRBV5-1 combines with J gene TRBJ2-7, with 7 nucleotides matching TRBD2. Germline V gene sequence: CDR1 SGHRS, CDR2 YFSETQ. CDR3 length: 15 residues. The V and J ends lost 1 base and 2 bases, in that order; junction bases with no gene match: 6. The CDR3 DNA reads as TGCGCCAGCAGCTTGACGTCGGGGGGTACCTACGAGCAGTACTTC. This gives the protein CASSLTSGGTYEQYF.